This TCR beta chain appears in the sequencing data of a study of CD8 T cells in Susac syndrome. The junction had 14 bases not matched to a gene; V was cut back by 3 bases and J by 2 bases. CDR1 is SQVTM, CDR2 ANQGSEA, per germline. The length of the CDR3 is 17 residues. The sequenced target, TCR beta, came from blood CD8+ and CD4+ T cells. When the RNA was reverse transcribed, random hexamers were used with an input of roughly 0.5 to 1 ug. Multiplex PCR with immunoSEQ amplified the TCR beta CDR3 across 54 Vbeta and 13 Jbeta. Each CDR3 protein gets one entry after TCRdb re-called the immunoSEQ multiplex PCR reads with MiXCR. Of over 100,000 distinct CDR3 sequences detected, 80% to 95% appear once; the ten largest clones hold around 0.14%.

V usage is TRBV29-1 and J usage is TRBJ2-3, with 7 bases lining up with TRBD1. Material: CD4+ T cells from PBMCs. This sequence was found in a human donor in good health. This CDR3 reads CSVDTGEATIATDTQYF. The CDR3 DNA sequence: TGCAGCGTTGACACAGGGGAAGCGACTATAGCCACAGATACGCAGTATTTT.